Following are 4 T cell receptor beta chains from one sample sequenced in a study of early T cells in non-severe SARS-CoV-2 infection. In TCRdb, the 5' RACE reads were re-called with MiXCR into one record per CDR3 protein. Of some 110,000 distinct CDR3 sequences in the sample, 15% were seen once. Sequenced sample: whole blood. The receptor source for this set is an adult who was a healthcare worker with PCR-confirmed SARS-CoV-2 infection or an uninfected control (not recorded which).

A few counts support this clonotype. This sequence joins TRBV24-1 and TRBJ2-7, with D possibly being TRBD1 (6 bases). This CDR3 has 14 residues. Germline V gene sequence: CDR1 KGHDR, CDR2 SFDVKD. The V and J ends lost 4 bases and 3 bases respectively, with 12 bases between them. DNA for the CDR3: TGTGCCACCAGTGACTTAAACAGGGACTACGAGCAGTACTTC. Translation gives CATSDLNRDYEQYF.

This clonotype was observed a few times. The chain carries TRBV18 and TRBJ2-7; D gene ambiguous. The CDR3 contains 15 residues. V was pared by 2 bases and J by 0 bases, with 11 bases between. Germline values: CDR1 KGHSH, CDR2 LQKENI. The CDR3 loop is CASSPGAQSSYEQYF. DNA of the CDR3: TGTGCCAGCTCACCAGGAGCACAGAGCTCCTACGAGCAGTACTTC.

This clonotype was observed a few times. The chain recombines TRBV9 with TRBJ2-3; the match to TRBD1 covers 10 bases. The ends lost 4 bases at V and 0 bases at J; junction bases unmatched: 17. Germline V gene lookup returns CDR1 SGDLS and CDR2 YYNGEE. CDR3 length equals 20 residues. CDR3 DNA sequence: TGTGCCAGCAGCCCTCACCGGGACAGGGGATTTCCGTCTAGCACAGATACGCAGTATTTT. Translating gives CASSPHRDRGFPSSTDTQYF. Based on the CDR3 plus reference TRBV9 and TRBJ2-3, the full variable domain is DSGVTQTPKHLITATGQRVTLRCSPRSGDLSVYWYQQSLDQGLQFLIQYYNGEERAKGNILERFSAQQFPDLHSELNLSSLELGDSALYFCASSPHRDRGFPSSTDTQYFGPGTRLTVL.

As for this clonotype: This may stem from a read error, because a much larger clone lies one nucleotide away. The rearrangement joins TRBV10-1 to TRBJ2-3; the D is unclear. The V end was cut by 4 bases, the J end by 4 bases, with 15 bases between. The CDR3 is 15 residues long. The germline V gene encodes CDR1 WNHNN and CDR2 SYGVQD (reference sequence). In DNA, the CDR3 is TGCGCCAGCAGTGTCAGTTCCGGGCCTCCAGATACGCAGTATTTT. Its protein product is CASSVSSGPPDTQYF.